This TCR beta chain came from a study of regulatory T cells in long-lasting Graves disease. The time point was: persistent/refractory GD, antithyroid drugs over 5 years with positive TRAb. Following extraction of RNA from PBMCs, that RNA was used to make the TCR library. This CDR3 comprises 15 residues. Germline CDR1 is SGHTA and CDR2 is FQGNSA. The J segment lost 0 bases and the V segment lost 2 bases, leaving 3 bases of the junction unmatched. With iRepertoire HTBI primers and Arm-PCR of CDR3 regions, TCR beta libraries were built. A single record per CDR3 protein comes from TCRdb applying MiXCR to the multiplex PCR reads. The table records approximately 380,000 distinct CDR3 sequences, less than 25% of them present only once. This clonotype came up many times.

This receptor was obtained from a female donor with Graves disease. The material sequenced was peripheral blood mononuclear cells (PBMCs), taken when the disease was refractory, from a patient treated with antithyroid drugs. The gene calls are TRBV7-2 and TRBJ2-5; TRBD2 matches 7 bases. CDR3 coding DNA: TGTGCCAGCAGCTTATGGGGGGGATACCAAGAGACCCAGTACTTC. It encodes CASSLWGGYQETQYF.